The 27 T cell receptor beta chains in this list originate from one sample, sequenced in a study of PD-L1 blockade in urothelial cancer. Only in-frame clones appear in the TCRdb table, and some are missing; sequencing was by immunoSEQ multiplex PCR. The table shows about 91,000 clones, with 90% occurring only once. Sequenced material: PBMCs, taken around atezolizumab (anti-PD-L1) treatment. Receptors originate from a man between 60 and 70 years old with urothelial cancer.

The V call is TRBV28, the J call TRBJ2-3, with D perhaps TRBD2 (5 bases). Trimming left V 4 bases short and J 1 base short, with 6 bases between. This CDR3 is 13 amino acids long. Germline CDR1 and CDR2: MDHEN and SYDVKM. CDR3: CASSWTGTDTQYF. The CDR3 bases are TGTGCCAGCAGTTGGACTGGCACAGATACGCAGTATTTT.

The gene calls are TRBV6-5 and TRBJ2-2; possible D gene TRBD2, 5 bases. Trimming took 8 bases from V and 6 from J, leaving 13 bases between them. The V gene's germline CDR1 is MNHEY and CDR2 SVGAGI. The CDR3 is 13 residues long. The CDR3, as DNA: TGTGCCAGCCGCGAGGGAGATCCCGGGGAGCTGTTTTTT. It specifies CASREGDPGELFF.

Here the CDR3 reads CASSSRGWGEQFF. CDR3 coding DNA: TGTGCCAGCAGTTCCAGGGGTTGGGGTGAGCAGTTCTTC. This chain connects TRBV27 to TRBJ2-1, with a possible D match to TRBD1 (6 bases). This CDR3 is 13 amino acids long. In germline, CDR1 is MNHEY, CDR2 SMNVEV (reference sequence). The V and J ends lost 4 bases and 9 bases respectively, with 13 bases between them.

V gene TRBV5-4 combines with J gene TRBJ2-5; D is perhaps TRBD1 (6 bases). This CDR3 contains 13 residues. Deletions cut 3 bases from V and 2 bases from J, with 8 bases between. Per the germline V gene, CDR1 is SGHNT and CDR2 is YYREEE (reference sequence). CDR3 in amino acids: CASSSGQQETQYF. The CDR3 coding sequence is TGTGCCAGCAGCTCCGGACAGCAAGAGACCCAGTACTTC.

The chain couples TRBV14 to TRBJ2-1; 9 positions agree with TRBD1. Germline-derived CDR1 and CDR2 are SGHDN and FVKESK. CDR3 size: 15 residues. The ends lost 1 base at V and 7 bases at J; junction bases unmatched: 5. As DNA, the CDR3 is TGTGCCAGCAGCCAAGTGGGGACAGGGTGGAATGAGCAGTTCTTC. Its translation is CASSQVGTGWNEQFF.

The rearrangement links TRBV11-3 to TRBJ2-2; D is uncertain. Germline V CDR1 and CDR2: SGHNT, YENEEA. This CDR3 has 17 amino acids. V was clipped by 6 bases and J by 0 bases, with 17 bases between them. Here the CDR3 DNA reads TGTGCCAGCAGTCAAGGTTCGGGTTCTCCGAACACCGGGGAGCTGTTTTTT. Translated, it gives CASSQGSGSPNTGELFF.

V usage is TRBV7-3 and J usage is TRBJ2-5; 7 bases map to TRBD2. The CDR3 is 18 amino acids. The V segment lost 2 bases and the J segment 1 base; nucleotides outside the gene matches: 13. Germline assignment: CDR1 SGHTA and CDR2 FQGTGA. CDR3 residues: CASSLSRKRERGQETQYF. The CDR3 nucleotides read TGTGCCAGCAGCTTATCTCGAAAACGGGAGCGGGGCCAAGAGACCCAGTACTTC. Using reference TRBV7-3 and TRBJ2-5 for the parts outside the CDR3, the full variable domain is GAGVSQTPSNKVTEKGKYVELRCDPISGHTALYWYRQSLGQGPEFLIYFQGTGAADDSGLPNDRFFAVRPEGSVSTLKIQRTERGDSAVYLCASSLSRKRERGQETQYFGPGTRLLVL.

CDR3 sequence (DNA): TGTGCCAGCAGGAGGTGGGGCCTTGCCTACGAGCAGTACTTC. As protein: CASRRWGLAYEQYF. The rearrangement uses TRBV21-1 and TRBJ2-7; TRBD1, the table's D call, lacks a check against the DNA. TRBV21-1 is assigned pseudogene status. The CDR3 is made up of 14 amino acids.

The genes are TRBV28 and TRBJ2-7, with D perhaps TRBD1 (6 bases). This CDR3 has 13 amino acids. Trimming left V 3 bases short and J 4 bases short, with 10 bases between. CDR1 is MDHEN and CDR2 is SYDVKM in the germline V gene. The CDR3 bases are TGTGCCAGCAGTTTGACAGGACGGTACGAGCAGTACTTC. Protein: CASSLTGRYEQYF.

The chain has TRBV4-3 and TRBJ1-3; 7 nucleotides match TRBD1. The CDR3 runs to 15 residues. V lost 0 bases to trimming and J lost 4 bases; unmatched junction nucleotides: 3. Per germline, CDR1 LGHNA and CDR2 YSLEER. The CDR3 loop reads CASSQDGQAGNTIYF. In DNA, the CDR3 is TGCGCCAGCAGCCAAGACGGACAGGCGGGAAACACCATATATTTT.

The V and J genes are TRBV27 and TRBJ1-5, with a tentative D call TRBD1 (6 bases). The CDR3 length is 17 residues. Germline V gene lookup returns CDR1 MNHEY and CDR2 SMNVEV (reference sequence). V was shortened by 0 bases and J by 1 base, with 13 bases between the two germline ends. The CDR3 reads CASSLSIGGRSNQPQHF. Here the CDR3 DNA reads TGTGCCAGCAGTTTATCGATTGGGGGCAGGAGCAATCAGCCCCAGCATTTT.

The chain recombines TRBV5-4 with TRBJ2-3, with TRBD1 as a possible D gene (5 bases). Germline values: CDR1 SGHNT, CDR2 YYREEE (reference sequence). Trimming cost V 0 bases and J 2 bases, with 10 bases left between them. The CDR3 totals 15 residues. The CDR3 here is CASSLVWGTTDTQYF. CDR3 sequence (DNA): TGTGCCAGCAGCTTGGTATGGGGCACCACAGATACGCAGTATTTT.

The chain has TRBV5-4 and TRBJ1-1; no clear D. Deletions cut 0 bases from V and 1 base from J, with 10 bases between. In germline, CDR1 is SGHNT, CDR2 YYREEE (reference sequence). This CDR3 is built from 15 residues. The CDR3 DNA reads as TGTGCCAGCAGCTTGGCCGGTAGGAGGAACACTGAAGCTTTCTTT. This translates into CASSLAGRRNTEAFF.

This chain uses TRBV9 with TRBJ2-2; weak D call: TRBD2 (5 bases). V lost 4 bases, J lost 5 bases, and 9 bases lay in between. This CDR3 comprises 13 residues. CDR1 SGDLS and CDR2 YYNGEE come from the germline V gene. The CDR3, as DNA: TGTGCCAGCAGCCGCGGGTGGACCGGGGAGCTGTTTTTT. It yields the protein CASSRGWTGELFF.

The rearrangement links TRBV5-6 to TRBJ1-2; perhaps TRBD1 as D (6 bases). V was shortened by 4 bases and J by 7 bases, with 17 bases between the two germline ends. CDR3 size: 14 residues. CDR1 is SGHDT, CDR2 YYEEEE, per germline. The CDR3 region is CASSRDTGSRGYTF. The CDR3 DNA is TGTGCCAGCAGCAGAGATACAGGGAGCCGTGGCTACACCTTC.

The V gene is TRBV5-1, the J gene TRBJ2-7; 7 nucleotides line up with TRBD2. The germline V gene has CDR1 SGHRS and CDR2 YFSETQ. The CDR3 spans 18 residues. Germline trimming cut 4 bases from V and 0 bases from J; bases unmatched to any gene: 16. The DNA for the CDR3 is TGCGCCAGCAGCCCAGGACGGATTTCGCGGGAGACCTCCTACGAGCAGTACTTC. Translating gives CASSPGRISRETSYEQYF.

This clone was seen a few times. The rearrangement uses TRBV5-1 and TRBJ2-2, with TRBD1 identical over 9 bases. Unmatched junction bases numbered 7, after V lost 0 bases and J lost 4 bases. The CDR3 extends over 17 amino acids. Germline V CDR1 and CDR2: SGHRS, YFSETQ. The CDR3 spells CASSLDRGPYSTGELFF. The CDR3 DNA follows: TGCGCCAGCAGCTTGGACAGGGGGCCCTATTCCACCGGGGAGCTGTTTTTT.

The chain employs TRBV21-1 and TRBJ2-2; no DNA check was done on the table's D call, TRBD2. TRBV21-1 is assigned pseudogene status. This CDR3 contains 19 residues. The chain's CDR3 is CASSKAKPSGTFNTGELFF. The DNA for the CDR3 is TGTGCCAGCAGCAAAGCAAAGCCCTCCGGGACTTTTAACACCGGGGAGCTGTTTTTT.

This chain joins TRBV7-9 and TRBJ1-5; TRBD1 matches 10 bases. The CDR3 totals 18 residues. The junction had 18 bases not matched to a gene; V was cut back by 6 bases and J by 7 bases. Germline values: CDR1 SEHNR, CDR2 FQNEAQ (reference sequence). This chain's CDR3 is CASSHAPGQGFRRQPQHF. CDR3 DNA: TGTGCCAGCAGTCACGCCCCGGGACAGGGGTTTCGGCGGCAGCCCCAGCATTTT.

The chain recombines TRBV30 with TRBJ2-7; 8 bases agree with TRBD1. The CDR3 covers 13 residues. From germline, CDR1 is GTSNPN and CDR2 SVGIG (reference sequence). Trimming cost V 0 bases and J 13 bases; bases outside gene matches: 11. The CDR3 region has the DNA TGTGCCTGGAGTGTACGGCAGGGGGCTTCAAAATACTTC. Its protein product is CAWSVRQGASKYF.

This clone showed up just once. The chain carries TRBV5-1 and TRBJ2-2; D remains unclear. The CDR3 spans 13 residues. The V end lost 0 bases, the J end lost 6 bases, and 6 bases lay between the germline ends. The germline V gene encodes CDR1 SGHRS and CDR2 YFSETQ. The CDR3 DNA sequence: TGCGCCAGCAGCTTGGAGCTTTCCGGGGAGCTGTTTTTT. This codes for CASSLELSGELFF.

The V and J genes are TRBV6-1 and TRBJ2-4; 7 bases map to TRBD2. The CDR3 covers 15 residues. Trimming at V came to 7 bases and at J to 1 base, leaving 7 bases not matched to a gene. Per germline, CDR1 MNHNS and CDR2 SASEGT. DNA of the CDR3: TGTGCCAGCAATGGGGGGGAGGTGGCCAAAAACATTCAGTACTTC. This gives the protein CASNGGEVAKNIQYF.

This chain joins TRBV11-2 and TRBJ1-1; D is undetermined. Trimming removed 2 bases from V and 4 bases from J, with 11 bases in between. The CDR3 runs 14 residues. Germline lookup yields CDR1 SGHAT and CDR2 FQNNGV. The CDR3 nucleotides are TGTGCCAGCAGCTTACCCGGACTCGTCACTGAAGCTTTCTTT. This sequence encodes CASSLPGLVTEAFF.

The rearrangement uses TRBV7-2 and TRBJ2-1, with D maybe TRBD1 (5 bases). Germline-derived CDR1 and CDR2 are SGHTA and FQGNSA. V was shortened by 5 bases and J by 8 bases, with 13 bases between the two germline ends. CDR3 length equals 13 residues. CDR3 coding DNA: TGTGCCAGCAGCAAAAGGGGTTTCGATGAGCAGTTCTTC. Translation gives CASSKRGFDEQFF.

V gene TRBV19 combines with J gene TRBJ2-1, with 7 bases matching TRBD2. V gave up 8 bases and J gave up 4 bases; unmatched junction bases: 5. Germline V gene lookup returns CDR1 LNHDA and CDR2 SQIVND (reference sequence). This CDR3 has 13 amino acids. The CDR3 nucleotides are TGTGCCAGTTCCCTGCGGGGGTACAATGAGCAGTTCTTC. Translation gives CASSLRGYNEQFF. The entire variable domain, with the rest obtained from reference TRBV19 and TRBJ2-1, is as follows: DGGITQSPKYLFRKEGQNVTLSCEQNLNHDAMYWYRQDPGQGLRLIYYSQIVNDFQKGDIAEGYSVSREKKESFPLTVTSAQKNPTAFYLCASSLRGYNEQFFGPGTRLTVL.

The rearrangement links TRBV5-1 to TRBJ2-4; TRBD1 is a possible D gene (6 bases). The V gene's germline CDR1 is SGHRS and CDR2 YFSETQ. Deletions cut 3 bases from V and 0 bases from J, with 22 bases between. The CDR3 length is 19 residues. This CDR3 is CASSSNPSQGIIAKNIQYF. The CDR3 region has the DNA TGCGCCAGCAGCTCGAACCCCTCCCAGGGGATCATAGCCAAAAACATTCAGTACTTC. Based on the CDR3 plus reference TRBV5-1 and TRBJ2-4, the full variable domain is KAGVTQTPRYLIKTRGQQVTLSCSPISGHRSVSWYQQTPGQGLQFLFEYFSETQRNKGNFPGRFSGRQFSNSRSEMNVSTLELGDSALYLCASSSNPSQGIIAKNIQYFGAGTRLSVL.

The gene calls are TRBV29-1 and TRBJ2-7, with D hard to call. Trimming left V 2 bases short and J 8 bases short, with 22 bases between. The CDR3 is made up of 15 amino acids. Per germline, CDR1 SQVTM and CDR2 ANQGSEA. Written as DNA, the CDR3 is TGCAGCGTTGAACTAACCTCGGGTCCTTCTTATAAGCAGTACTTC. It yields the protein CSVELTSGPSYKQYF.